The rows below give T cell receptor beta chains drawn from one sample of a study of cytomegalovirus exposure and HLA in healthy donors. Sequencing used immunoSEQ multiplex PCR; TCRdb keeps in-frame clones, though not all of them. The table lists 220,000 or so clones, around 86% of them singletons. Sequencing was done on a sample of PBMCs. The receptors here all came from a woman in her thirties or forties in good health and CMV-seronegative. Each CDR3 is given with its conserved first and last residue. D genes are given only for firm matches. Expanded clones get a size class; other rows say once, few or many, or leave the size out.

CDR3aa,CDR3nt,len,abundance,j_gene,v_gene,d_gene
CASSIGLAAYNEQFF,TGTGCCAGCAGTATCGGACTAGCGGCATACAATGAGCAGTTCTTC,15,-,TRBJ2-1,TRBV6-4,TRBD2
CASSLSGTGSGYTF,TGTGCCAGCAGTTTATCGGGGACAGGGAGTGGCTACACCTTC,14,-,TRBJ1-2,TRBV27,TRBD1
CASSWESSYNSPLHF,TGTGCCAGCAGCTGGGAGAGCTCCTATAATTCACCCCTCCACTTT,15,-,TRBJ1-6,TRBV7-9,-
CASSLVASGSQTQYF,TGCGCCAGCAGCTTGGTGGCTAGCGGGAGCCAGACCCAGTACTTC,15,-,TRBJ2-5,TRBV5-1,TRBD2
CASSTRTGELFF,TGTGCCAGTAGTACCCGCACCGGGGAGCTGTTTTTT,12,-,TRBJ2-2,TRBV19,-
CASSLARLAPVFEQFF,TGTGCCAGCAGCTTAGCGCGGCTAGCCCCGGTCTTTGAGCAGTTCTTC,16,once,TRBJ2-1,TRBV7-9,-
CASSHGPEGGELFF,TGTGCCAGCAGTCATGGGCCAGAGGGCGGGGAGCTGTTTTTT,14,-,TRBJ2-2,TRBV2,-
CASSASVGTEAFF,TGTGCCAGCAGCGCCAGCGTCGGCACTGAAGCTTTCTTT,13,-,TRBJ1-1,TRBV7-8,-
CAISLSPGGNTGELFF,TGTGCCATCAGTCTCTCGCCAGGGGGTAACACCGGGGAGCTGTTTTTT,16,-,TRBJ2-2,TRBV10-3,TRBD1
CASSFSVLGEIYEQYF,TGTGCCAGCAGCTTTAGCGTTCTGGGAGAAATCTACGAGCAGTACTTC,16,-,TRBJ2-7,TRBV7-3,-
CASIPASLRDSRLKAFF,TGTGCCAGCATTCCCGCCTCCCTAAGGGACAGCCGACTGAAAGCTTTCTTT,17,-,TRBJ1-1,TRBV2,TRBD1
CASSLDFAGDTGELFF,TGTGCCAGCAGCTTAGATTTTGCGGGAGACACCGGGGAGCTGTTTTTT,16,-,TRBJ2-2,TRBV11-3,TRBD2
CASSPRGGVTEAFF,TGTGCCAGCTCACCTCGCGGGGGGGTCACTGAAGCTTTCTTT,14,-,TRBJ1-1,TRBV18,-
CSVEDWSSGNTIYF,TGCAGCGTTGAGGACTGGAGCTCTGGAAACACCATATATTTT,14,-,TRBJ1-3,TRBV29-1,-
CASSYSGGLTGELFF,TGTGCCAGCAGTTACTCGGGAGGGCTCACCGGGGAGCTGTTTTTT,15,-,TRBJ2-2,TRBV6-5,TRBD2
CASTVLGGTGELFF,TGTGCCAGCACCGTACTAGGGGGCACCGGGGAGCTGTTTTTT,14,-,TRBJ2-2,TRBV6-1,-
CASSLEGQGGYEQYF,TGCGCCAGCAGCTTGGAGGGACAGGGTGGCTACGAGCAGTACTTC,15,-,TRBJ2-7,TRBV5-1,TRBD1
CASSFRDRSYPRGTQYF,TGTGCCAGCAGCTTCCGGGACAGATCATACCCAAGAGGGACCCAGTACTTC,17,-,TRBJ2-5,TRBV13,TRBD1
CATSRNGASYGYTF,TGTGCCACCTCACGAAACGGCGCTAGCTATGGCTACACCTTC,14,-,TRBJ1-2,TRBV27,-
CASSYQDTSVLEQFF,TGTGCCAGCAGTTACCAAGACACATCTGTCCTTGAGCAGTTCTTC,15,-,TRBJ2-1,TRBV6-7,-
CASSGAGPGANVLTF,TGTGCCAGCAGTGGCGCAGGGCCAGGGGCCAACGTCCTGACTTTC,15,once,TRBJ2-6,TRBV6-1,-
CASSSGQVPSYEQYF,TGTGCCAGCAGTTCAGGACAGGTCCCCTCCTACGAGCAGTACTTC,15,-,TRBJ2-7,TRBV27,TRBD1
CAWSAPGQGSHEQYF,TGTGCCTGGAGTGCTCCGGGACAGGGTTCTCACGAGCAGTACTTC,15,-,TRBJ2-7,TRBV30,TRBD1
CASSVAWSSGSSETQYF,TGTGCCAGCAGCGTAGCGTGGTCTAGCGGGAGTTCGGAGACCCAGTACTTC,17,-,TRBJ2-5,TRBV9,TRBD2
CASSLLETEAFF,TGCGCCAGCAGCTTGTTAGAGACTGAAGCTTTCTTT,12,-,TRBJ1-1,TRBV5-1,-
CASSPPSTGTGSLYGYTF,TGTGCCAGCTCACCACCATCAACCGGGACAGGTAGCCTCTATGGCTACACCTTC,18,-,TRBJ1-2,TRBV18,TRBD1
CASSDEGAPYQPQHF,TGTGCCAGCAGCGACGAAGGGGCACCCTATCAGCCCCAGCATTTT,15,-,TRBJ1-5,TRBV9,-
CASSLEARTGWPKAFF,TGTGCCAGCAGCTTGGAAGCTCGGACAGGGTGGCCTAAAGCTTTCTTT,16,-,TRBJ1-1,TRBV5-5,TRBD1
CASRAPRTEETQYF,TGTGCCAGCAGAGCACCGAGGACAGAAGAGACCCAGTACTTC,14,-,TRBJ2-5,TRBV2,-
CSVDPTGAGETQYF,TGCAGCGTTGACCCAACGGGAGCAGGGGAGACCCAGTACTTC,14,-,TRBJ2-5,TRBV29-1,-
CASSLAGGAYNEQFF,TGTGCCAGCAGCTTAGCGGGCGGGGCCTACAATGAGCAGTTCTTC,15,-,TRBJ2-1,TRBV7-9,-
CASSYSGQGSYEQYF,TGTGCCAGCAGCTATTCAGGACAGGGGTCCTACGAGCAGTACTTC,15,-,TRBJ2-7,TRBV27,TRBD1
CASRPGTGSSYNSPLHF,TGTGCCAGCAGACCAGGGACAGGGAGCTCCTATAATTCACCCCTCCACTTT,17,once,TRBJ1-6,TRBV27,TRBD1